This is a list of T cell receptor beta chains from one sample in a study of breast tumors, draining lymph nodes, adjacent tissues. TCRdb recomputed calls from the multiplex PCR reads with MiXCR, one row per CDR3 protein. The repertoire holds 20,000 to 25,000 distinct CDR3 sequences, with roughly three fifths as singletons. The sample consisted of tumor-adjacent breast tissue. The origin of the receptors is a female donor with breast cancer. Some clones in this sample may be carry-over from other donors' samples. CDR3s include the opening cysteine and the closing phenylalanine or tryptophan. Fields, in order: J gene, V gene, clone size, D gene, CDR3 DNA, CDR3 protein. The D gene is left open where the match is weak. Size is stated for part of the rows, as once, few or many counts, or as a class when the clone is expanded.

j_gene: TRBJ2-1
v_gene: TRBV7-3
abundance: .
d_gene: TRBD2
CDR3nt: TGTGCCAGCAGCTTTCGGGGGGACCCCTACAATGAGCAGTTCTTC
CDR3aa: CASSFRGDPYNEQFF

j_gene: TRBJ2-7
v_gene: TRBV28
abundance: .
d_gene: TRBD1
CDR3nt: TGTGCCAGCCGGGACAGAGCCTACGAGCAGTACTTC
CDR3aa: CASRDRAYEQYF

j_gene: TRBJ2-3
v_gene: TRBV9
abundance: .
d_gene: TRBD2
CDR3nt: TGTGCCAGCAGCGCCGGGACTAGCGGGTCTAGCACAGATACGCAGTATTTT
CDR3aa: CASSAGTSGSSTDTQYF

j_gene: TRBJ2-7
v_gene: TRBV20-1
abundance: once
d_gene: TRBD1
CDR3nt: TGCAGTGCGCTAAAAGCCGGGACAGGGAAATACGAGCAGTACTTC
CDR3aa: CSALKAGTGKYEQYF

j_gene: TRBJ2-3
v_gene: TRBV5-1
abundance: many
d_gene: TRBD2
CDR3nt: TGCGCCAGCAGCTTGGGGACTAGCGGGGGGGATACGCAGTATTTT
CDR3aa: CASSLGTSGGDTQYF

j_gene: TRBJ2-2
v_gene: TRBV6-5
abundance: once
d_gene: .
CDR3nt: TGTGCCAGCAGTTATTGGGCCGGGGAGCTGTTTTTT
CDR3aa: CASSYWAGELFF

j_gene: TRBJ2-1
v_gene: TRBV2
abundance: .
d_gene: .
CDR3nt: TGTGCCAGCAGGGGTCAGGGGACGGCAAATGAGCAGTTCTTC
CDR3aa: CASRGQGTANEQFF

j_gene: TRBJ1-4
v_gene: TRBV20-1
abundance: .
d_gene: TRBD1
CDR3nt: TGCAGTGCTAGACTGCGGGGACAGAATAATGAAAAACTGTTTTTT
CDR3aa: CSARLRGQNNEKLFF

j_gene: TRBJ2-7
v_gene: TRBV7-9
abundance: .
d_gene: TRBD2
CDR3nt: TGTGCCAGCAGCGGACTAGCGGGAGGCAGGGAGCAGTACTTC
CDR3aa: CASSGLAGGREQYF

j_gene: TRBJ2-1
v_gene: TRBV19
abundance: .
d_gene: TRBD2
CDR3nt: TGTGCCAGTAGCAGCGGGAGTCGCTACAATGAGCAGTTCTTC
CDR3aa: CASSSGSRYNEQFF

j_gene: TRBJ2-7
v_gene: TRBV19
abundance: many
d_gene: .
CDR3nt: TGTGCCAGTAGTATCAAGGGTACCTCGGGAGCCCCCTACGAGCAGTACTTC
CDR3aa: CASSIKGTSGAPYEQYF

j_gene: TRBJ2-3
v_gene: TRBV6-1
abundance: once
d_gene: .
CDR3nt: TGTGCCAGCAGTGAAACGGGAGTCATCACAGATACGCAGTATTTT
CDR3aa: CASSETGVITDTQYF

j_gene: TRBJ1-6
v_gene: TRBV7-2
abundance: .
d_gene: TRBD1
CDR3nt: TGTGCCAGCAGTCCAGGGGGCCGGGTTCCCCTCCACTTT
CDR3aa: CASSPGGRVPLHF

j_gene: TRBJ2-3
v_gene: TRBV14
abundance: .
d_gene: .
CDR3nt: TGTGCCAGCAGCCCACGACTCGGGGTTCCAGATACGCAGTATTTT
CDR3aa: CASSPRLGVPDTQYF

j_gene: TRBJ2-7
v_gene: TRBV29-1
abundance: once
d_gene: .
CDR3nt: TGCAGCGCCGGGACCTCCTACGAGCAGTACTTC
CDR3aa: CSAGTSYEQYF

j_gene: TRBJ2-5
v_gene: TRBV2
abundance: .
d_gene: .
CDR3nt: TGTGCCAGCAGTGAGAACAGGGATCAGACCCAGTACTTC
CDR3aa: CASSENRDQTQYF

j_gene: TRBJ1-5
v_gene: TRBV7-4
abundance: .
d_gene: TRBD1
CDR3nt: TGTGCCAGCAGCTTAGGACGGAGGGGGCAGAGCAATCAGCCCCAGCATTTT
CDR3aa: CASSLGRRGQSNQPQHF

j_gene: TRBJ1-2
v_gene: TRBV20-1
abundance: .
d_gene: TRBD1
CDR3nt: TGCAGTGCTAGACGGACAGGGGATGGCTACACCTTC
CDR3aa: CSARRTGDGYTF

j_gene: TRBJ1-6
v_gene: TRBV20-1
abundance: .
d_gene: .
CDR3nt: TGCAGTGCTAGCCTCGGGGGAGATCATTCACCCCTCCACTTT
CDR3aa: CSASLGGDHSPLHF

j_gene: TRBJ2-2
v_gene: TRBV4-2
abundance: medium-sized
d_gene: .
CDR3nt: TGTGCCAGCAGCCAAGGGCGGACCACTATGGACGGGGAGCTGTTTTTT
CDR3aa: CASSQGRTTMDGELFF

j_gene: TRBJ2-3
v_gene: TRBV6-1
abundance: .
d_gene: TRBD2
CDR3nt: TGTGCCAGTAGCGGGGGGGAAGATACGCAGTATTTT
CDR3aa: CASSGGEDTQYF

j_gene: TRBJ2-3
v_gene: TRBV7-3
abundance: many
d_gene: .
CDR3nt: TGTGCCAGCAGCTTAGGACTGGGGACCACAGATACGCAGTATTTT
CDR3aa: CASSLGLGTTDTQYF

j_gene: TRBJ1-6
v_gene: TRBV7-9
abundance: few
d_gene: TRBD1
CDR3nt: TGTGCCAGCAGCTCCTGGGACAGAGATAATTCACCCCTCCACTTT
CDR3aa: CASSSWDRDNSPLHF

j_gene: TRBJ1-2
v_gene: TRBV6-1
abundance: medium-sized
d_gene: .
CDR3nt: TGTGCCAGCAGTGAGGGAGAGGGAACGAGTGGCTACACCTTC
CDR3aa: CASSEGEGTSGYTF

j_gene: TRBJ2-7
v_gene: TRBV10-3
abundance: .
d_gene: .
CDR3nt: TGTGCCATCAGTGTTGGGGGTCGGGGTAAGCAGTACTTC
CDR3aa: CAISVGGRGKQYF

j_gene: TRBJ2-3
v_gene: TRBV20-1
abundance: .
d_gene: TRBD2
CDR3nt: TGCAGTGCTAACGGACTAGCGGGAGATACGCAGTATTTT
CDR3aa: CSANGLAGDTQYF

j_gene: TRBJ1-2
v_gene: TRBV5-8
abundance: medium-sized
d_gene: .
CDR3nt: TGTGCCAGCAATCTTGGGGAGCCTAACTATGGCTACACCTTC
CDR3aa: CASNLGEPNYGYTF

j_gene: TRBJ2-1
v_gene: TRBV14
abundance: .
d_gene: .
CDR3nt: TGTGCCAGCAGCCAAGGGAGTCCGTACAATGAGCAGTTCTTC
CDR3aa: CASSQGSPYNEQFF

j_gene: TRBJ2-6
v_gene: TRBV20-1
abundance: many
d_gene: .
CDR3nt: TGCAGTGCTAGAGGCAGTGCCTACTCTGGGGCCAACGTCCTGACTTTC
CDR3aa: CSARGSAYSGANVLTF

j_gene: TRBJ2-7
v_gene: TRBV6-5
abundance: medium-sized
d_gene: .
CDR3nt: TGTGCCAGCAGTGGCCCCCGAGGGGAGTACTTC
CDR3aa: CASSGPRGEYF

j_gene: TRBJ2-3
v_gene: TRBV5-1
abundance: .
d_gene: TRBD2
CDR3nt: TGCGCCAGCAGCAGTGACGGGACTAGCTCAGATACGCAGTATTTT
CDR3aa: CASSSDGTSSDTQYF

j_gene: TRBJ1-2
v_gene: TRBV5-1
abundance: medium-sized
d_gene: .
CDR3nt: TGCGCCAGCAGCTTGACCCCAGGAGCAGGGGCAGGTGGCTACACCTTC
CDR3aa: CASSLTPGAGAGGYTF